Each of the 14 T cell receptor beta chains below was sequenced from the same sample in a study of CD4 T cells in relation to SARS-CoV-2 and coronaviruses. The unexposed donors gave CD4+ T cells in about 2011-2018, prior to COVID-19. The cells were cultured for 10 days before CD4+ T cells were isolated. Antigen specificity for these receptors is unknown. Profiling relied on immunoSEQ multiplex PCR, and the TCRdb table lists in-frame clones only, not all of them. The data hold 20,000 to 25,000 clones, with over 70% observed a single time. Material for sequencing was CD4+ T cells from PBMCs, cultured in vitro. The source of these receptors is a human donor in good health.

In DNA, the CDR3 is TGTGCCAGCAGCTTGGCGGGCCGCGATACGCAGTATTTT. Amino acids: CASSLAGRDTQYF. The chain has TRBV5-4 and TRBJ2-3; D unresolved. V was cut by 0 bases and J by 6 bases, with 8 bases left in between. This CDR3 region has 13 residues. The germline V gene encodes CDR1 SGHNT and CDR2 YYREEE (reference sequence).

The CDR3 DNA reads as TGTGCCAGCAGCAACGGGGCAGGGCTGAACACTGAAGCTTTCTTT. Translation: CASSNGAGLNTEAFF. The rearrangement joins TRBV21-1 to TRBJ1-1. TRBV21-1 is marked as a pseudogene. This CDR3 is built from 15 residues.

The chain employs TRBV3-1 (or the pseudogene TRBV3-2) and TRBJ1-5; D perhaps matches TRBD1 (6 bases). Germline-derived CDR1 and CDR2 are LGHDT and YNNKEL (reference sequence). The length of the CDR3 is 18 residues. V dropped 3 bases and J dropped 0 bases, with 18 bases sitting between them. The CDR3 here is CASSQGGGSWYSNQPQHF. The CDR3 DNA sequence: TGTGCCAGCAGCCAGGGGGGGGGCTCTTGGTATAGCAATCAGCCCCAGCATTTT.

This rearrangement joins TRBV19 to TRBJ1-5, with D possibly TRBD1 on 6 matching bases. Trimming pared 4 bases from V and 5 bases from J, leaving 12 bases between. Germline V gives CDR1 LNHDA, CDR2 SQIVND (reference sequence). The CDR3 has 14 residues. CDR3 bases: TGTGCCAGTAGTACGAACGGGGGCGATCAGCCCCAGCATTTT. It is translated as CASSTNGGDQPQHF.

The V gene is TRBV7-9, the J gene TRBJ2-1, with 7 bases matching TRBD1. CDR1 is SEHNR and CDR2 is FQNEAQ in the germline V gene (reference sequence). The length of the CDR3 is 19 residues. V was clipped by 6 bases and J by 0 bases; unmatched bases: 17. For the CDR3, the DNA is TGTGCCAGCAGTTCTAATAACGGACAGGACAGACTCTCCTACAATGAGCAGTTCTTC. Residues: CASSSNNGQDRLSYNEQFF. The complete variable domain, with remaining parts taken from reference TRBV7-9 and TRBJ2-1, reads DTGVSQNPRHKITKRGQNVTFRCDPISEHNRLYWYRQTLGQGPEFLTYFQNEAQLEKSRLLSDRFSAERPKGSFSTLEIQRTEQGDSAMYLCASSSNNGQDRLSYNEQFFGPGTRLTVL.

The chain employs TRBV3-1 (or the pseudogene TRBV3-2) and TRBJ2-7; no clear D gene. This CDR3 has 12 amino acids. V was trimmed by 1 base and J by 7 bases, leaving 8 bases between them. Germline V CDR1 and CDR2: LGHDT, YNNKEL (reference sequence). The CDR3 sequence is CASSQVGREQYF. DNA for the CDR3: TGTGCCAGCAGCCAAGTTGGCAGGGAGCAGTACTTC.

This clone has more than one count but fewer than ten. The V and J genes are TRBV3-1 (or the pseudogene TRBV3-2) and TRBJ2-5; TRBD1 matches 8 bases. The germline gives CDR1 LGHDT, CDR2 YNNKEL (reference sequence). J lost 2 bases, V lost 3 bases, and 5 bases had no gene match. CDR3 length equals 15 residues. This CDR3 is CASSQGQVPQETQYF. CDR3 coding DNA: TGTGCCAGCAGCCAGGGACAGGTACCACAAGAGACCCAGTACTTC.

This chain connects TRBV19 to TRBJ2-3, with TRBD2 as a possible D gene (6 bases). CDR3 size: 15 residues. Germline CDR1 and CDR2: LNHDA and SQIVND (reference sequence). Between the trimmed V and J ends, which lost 6 bases and 6 bases, there was a span of 19 bases. This CDR3 reads CASRDRAGSADTQYF. CDR3 sequence (DNA): TGTGCCAGTAGGGACCGCGCGGGAAGCGCCGATACGCAGTATTTT.

The genes are TRBV24-1 and TRBJ1-2; TRBD1 matches at 11 bases. CDR3 length: 14 residues. Germline lookup yields CDR1 KGHDR and CDR2 SFDVKD. V trimming: 3 bases; J trimming: 6 bases; junction bases outside the gene matches: 2. CDR3 nucleotide sequence: TGTGCCACCAGTGATCGGGACAGGGGGAATGGCTACACCTTC. It yields the protein CATSDRDRGNGYTF.

The chain recombines TRBV2 with TRBJ2-1, with unresolved D. This CDR3 has 14 amino acids. Germline V gene lookup returns CDR1 SNHLY and CDR2 FYNNEI. Trimming left V 7 bases short and J 2 bases short, with 12 bases between. In DNA form, the CDR3 reads TGTGCCAGCACCGTGGGCGGACCCTACAATGAGCAGTTCTTC. This translates into CASTVGGPYNEQFF.

The V gene is TRBV5-1, the J gene TRBJ2-3, with D possibly being TRBD1 or TRBD2 (5 bases each). From germline, CDR1 is SGHRS and CDR2 YFSETQ. V was pared by 1 base and J by 2 bases, with 20 bases between. The CDR3 spans 18 residues. CDR3 amino acids: CASSLRRRDGGLTDTQYF. The DNA for the CDR3 is TGCGCCAGCAGCTTGCGACGCCGGGACGGCGGACTCACAGATACGCAGTATTTT.

Only one count was recorded for this clone. The J gene is TRBJ2-1, the V gene TRBV7-3; 9 bases fit TRBD1. Germline trimming cut 3 bases from V and 6 bases from J; bases unmatched to any gene: 6. The germline V gene has CDR1 SGHTA and CDR2 FQGTGA. There are 15 residues in the CDR3. The DNA of the CDR3 is TGTGCCAGCAGCTTTACCGGGACAGGGCCCAATGAGCAGTTCTTC. This sequence encodes CASSFTGTGPNEQFF.

This rearrangement joins TRBV18 to TRBJ1-5; D perhaps matches TRBD1 (6 bases). The CDR3 covers 17 residues. Trimming pared 3 bases from V and 2 bases from J, leaving 17 bases between. CDR1 is KGHSH and CDR2 is LQKENI in the germline V gene. The CDR3 protein is CASSPGGQRGGNQPQHF. The CDR3 DNA follows: TGTGCCAGCTCACCGGGGGGGCAACGGGGGGGCAATCAGCCCCAGCATTTT.

The chain is built from TRBV19 and TRBJ1-2; no firm D call. This CDR3 has 12 amino acids. CDR1 and CDR2 from the germline V gene are LNHDA and SQIVND (reference sequence). The V end was cut by 6 bases, the J end by 8 bases, with 13 bases between. The DNA for the CDR3 is TGTGCCAGTAGCGACGGTCCGGGGGGCTACACCTTC. Translation gives CASSDGPGGYTF.